Listed below are T cell receptor beta chains from one sample, sequenced in a study of technical replicates of blood from four donors. The data were produced by immunoSEQ multiplex PCR, yet TCRdb's version contains in-frame clones alone and is incomplete. The data show 95,000 to 100,000 clones, over 90% seen once. The source material was T cells isolated from PBMCs. The receptors stem from a human donor in good health. Each CDR3 is given with its conserved first and last residue. D genes are given only for firm matches. Expanded clones are given a class, and other clones once, few, many or no size at all.

abundance | j_gene | d_gene | v_gene | CDR3aa | CDR3nt
once | TRBJ2-1 | - | TRBV9 | CASSVDPLAGPYNEQFF | TGTGCCAGCAGCGTAGACCCACTAGCTGGGCCCTACAATGAGCAGTTCTTC
- | TRBJ2-2 | TRBD1 | TRBV27 | CASSLRDRRNTGELFF | TGTGCCAGCAGTTTAAGGGACAGGCGGAACACCGGGGAGCTGTTTTTT
- | TRBJ2-3 | TRBD2 | TRBV5-1 | CASSLRLAGGHTDTQYF | TGCGCCAGCAGCTTGAGGCTAGCGGGAGGCCACACAGATACGCAGTATTTT
- | TRBJ1-2 | - | TRBV20-1 | CSARGRYGYTF | TGCAGTGCTAGAGGCAGATATGGCTACACCTTC
- | TRBJ1-2 | - | TRBV28 | CASRREGGNSGYTF | TGTGCCAGCAGACGAGAAGGGGGTAACTCTGGCTACACCTTC
- | TRBJ2-7 | TRBD1 | TRBV7-9 | CASSFGTGGYEQYF | TGTGCCAGCAGCTTCGGGACAGGGGGATACGAGCAGTACTTC
- | TRBJ2-7 | - | TRBV5-4 | CASSLMGGYEQYF | TGTGCCAGCAGCTTGATGGGGGGCTACGAGCAGTACTTC
- | TRBJ2-1 | - | TRBV5-1 | CASSPRDSFYNEQFF | TGCGCCAGCAGCCCCCGGGATAGTTTCTACAATGAGCAGTTCTTC
- | TRBJ2-1 | TRBD2 | TRBV6-5 | CASSSRTSAGLNEQFF | TGTGCCAGCAGTTCCCGGACTAGCGCAGGCCTCAATGAGCAGTTCTTC
few | TRBJ2-7 | TRBD2 | TRBV28 | CASTVSGGTYEQYF | TGTGCCAGCACCGTTAGCGGGGGCACCTACGAGCAGTACTTC
once | TRBJ2-5 | - | TRBV4-1 | CASSPQVVGFRTQYF | TGCGCCAGCAGCCCCCAGGTCGTTGGGTTTAGGACCCAGTACTTC
- | TRBJ2-1 | TRBD1 | TRBV2 | CASSFLGTGLVNEQFF | TGTGCCAGCAGTTTCTTGGGGACAGGGTTAGTGAATGAGCAGTTCTTC
- | TRBJ2-7 | - | TRBV5-8 | CASSLVAEYNYEQYF | TGTGCCAGCAGCTTGGTGGCAGAATACAACTACGAGCAGTACTTC
once | TRBJ2-5 | - | TRBV6-4 | CASSVSRDIKRQYF | TGTGCCAGCAGTGTGTCGAGGGACATTAAACGGCAGTACTTC
- | TRBJ2-3 | - | TRBV27 | CASSLNRWQGVTDTQYF | TGTGCCAGCAGTTTAAATCGATGGCAGGGTGTGACAGATACGCAGTATTTT
- | TRBJ2-7 | TRBD2 | TRBV11-2 | CASEDRKRGYEQYF | TGTGCCAGCGAAGACCGTAAGCGGGGCTACGAGCAGTACTTC
- | TRBJ2-2 | - | TRBV7-9 | CASAGTHGTGELFF | TGTGCCAGCGCAGGAACTCATGGGACCGGGGAGCTGTTTTTT
- | TRBJ1-1 | - | TRBV6-5 | CASSYDGGKAFF | TGTGCCAGCAGTTATGATGGGGGGAAAGCTTTCTTT
- | TRBJ2-5 | TRBD2 | TRBV4-1 | CASSQDPAGGPEETQYF | TGCGCCAGCAGCCAAGATCCAGCGGGGGGGCCTGAAGAGACCCAGTACTTC
- | TRBJ2-5 | TRBD1 | TRBV7-9 | CASSRTGGTETQYF | TGTGCCAGCAGCCGGACAGGGGGGACGGAGACCCAGTACTTC
- | TRBJ2-6 | - | TRBV6-5 | CASSYISAGANVLTF | TGTGCCAGCAGTTATATCAGCGCTGGGGCCAACGTCCTGACTTTC
- | TRBJ1-5 | - | TRBV2 | CASSGDSSLGWAQPQHF | TGTGCCAGCAGCGGTGACAGCAGCCTCGGTTGGGCACAGCCCCAGCATTTT
- | TRBJ2-7 | TRBD2 | TRBV27 | CASSLFRLAGPASAYEQYF | TGTGCCAGCAGTTTATTTCGTCTAGCGGGTCCTGCCAGCGCCTACGAGCAGTACTTC
- | TRBJ2-2 | - | TRBV7-9 | CASSFREFGTGELFF | TGTGCCAGCAGCTTTCGGGAATTCGGGACCGGGGAGCTGTTTTTT
- | TRBJ1-5 | - | TRBV4-1 | CASSQVLQINQPQHF | TGCGCCAGCAGCCAAGTCTTACAGATCAATCAGCCCCAGCATTTT
- | TRBJ2-2 | TRBD1 | TRBV14 | CASSQYPGQGATGELFF | TGTGCCAGCAGCCAATACCCGGGACAGGGGGCCACCGGGGAGCTGTTTTTT
- | TRBJ2-3 | - | TRBV9 | CASSPSSTDTQYF | TGTGCCAGCAGCCCATCCAGCACAGATACGCAGTATTTT
- | TRBJ1-3 | - | TRBV9 | CASSVGSGSGNTIYF | TGTGCCAGCAGCGTAGGGTCAGGCTCTGGAAACACCATATATTTT
once | TRBJ2-1 | TRBD2 | TRBV6-1 | CASSGRGASGRNEQFF | TGTGCCAGCAGTGGCCGTGGGGCTAGCGGGAGAAATGAGCAGTTCTTC
once | TRBJ2-1 | - | TRBV13 | CASSLKGLQGVSNEQFF | TGTGCCAGCAGCCTCAAGGGACTCCAAGGAGTATCCAATGAGCAGTTCTTC
- | TRBJ2-1 | - | TRBV20-1 | CSANTMNEQFF | TGCAGTGCTAACACAATGAATGAGCAGTTCTTC
once | TRBJ2-7 | TRBD1 | TRBV5-1 | CASSRTGAEEQYF | TGCGCCAGCAGCCGGACAGGGGCGGAAGAGCAGTACTTC
- | TRBJ2-7 | TRBD2 | TRBV5-1 | CASSLAGEQYF | TGCGCCAGCAGCTTAGCGGGGGAGCAGTACTTC
- | TRBJ2-7 | - | TRBV10-1 | CASSDPSSWGREGSYEQYF | TGCGCCAGCAGTGATCCCTCCTCGTGGGGCAGGGAAGGATCCTACGAGCAGTACTTC
once | TRBJ2-5 | - | TRBV25-1 | CASSDMTARETQYF | TGTGCCAGCAGTGATATGACAGCCCGAGAGACCCAGTACTTC
- | TRBJ1-1 | - | TRBV7-3 | CASSPSMNTEAFF | TGTGCCAGCAGCCCATCCATGAACACTGAAGCTTTCTTT
- | TRBJ2-2 | TRBD2 | TRBV5-4 | CASRPGTRGTGELFF | TGTGCCAGCAGGCCCGGGACTAGGGGCACCGGGGAGCTGTTTTTT
- | TRBJ2-1 | - | TRBV2 | CASRATVSYNEQFF | TGTGCCAGCAGGGCGACTGTTTCCTACAATGAGCAGTTCTTC
- | TRBJ1-5 | TRBD1 | TRBV7-8 | CASSPRTGPNQPQHF | TGTGCCAGCAGCCCGAGGACAGGGCCCAATCAGCCCCAGCATTTT
- | TRBJ1-4 | - | TRBV9 | CASSETTQSEKLFF | TGTGCCAGCAGCGAGACAACGCAAAGTGAAAAACTGTTTTTT
- | TRBJ2-1 | - | TRBV4-1 | CASSPGRASYNEQFF | TGCGCCAGCAGCCCCGGCAGGGCCTCCTACAATGAGCAGTTCTTC
- | TRBJ2-1 | - | TRBV7-6 | CASSSQGYEQFF | TGTGCCAGCAGCTCCCAGGGTTATGAGCAGTTCTTC
- | TRBJ2-3 | TRBD2 | TRBV19 | CASMETSVSTDTQYF | TGTGCCAGTATGGAAACTAGCGTCAGCACAGATACGCAGTATTTT
- | TRBJ1-2 | TRBD1 | TRBV6-5 | CASSTTGNGYTF | TGTGCCAGCAGTACGACAGGGAATGGCTACACCTTC
- | TRBJ2-3 | - | TRBV6-5 | CASSFSGRTDTQYF | TGTGCCAGCAGTTTTAGTGGGAGGACAGATACGCAGTATTTT
- | TRBJ2-3 | - | TRBV4-2 | CASSQARMGPEVPNTQYF | TGTGCCAGCAGCCAAGCCCGAATGGGCCCGGAGGTCCCCAATACGCAGTATTTT